This T cell receptor (beta chain) was recorded in a study of OX40 agonist ivuxolimab in advanced cancers. The overall study: Partial responses, seen in three patients, involved one hepatocellular carcinoma and two cutaneous melanomas. Study results and caveats: In a subset of nonresponders, normalized T-cell clonal expansion was also low. At doses 0.1 to 3.0 mg/kg, CD4+ and CD8+ clones expanded.

Trimming pared 5 bases from V and 4 bases from J, leaving 13 bases between. In germline, CDR1 is SNHLY, CDR2 FYNNEI. This CDR3 is 14 amino acids long. Data came from immunoSEQ multiplex PCR; TCRdb stores just in-frame clones and leaves some out. This sample has roughly 82,000 clones, with around 78% found just once. This clone showed up just a few times. The antigen remains undetermined. The chain employs TRBV2 and TRBJ2-3; no clear D. The TCR sequence derives from an adult with an advanced solid tumor such as melanoma, head and neck, liver or kidney cancer. Sequences were derived from CD4+ or CD8+ T cells sorted from blood, sampled in a trial of the OX40 agonist ivuxolimab. The CDR3 DNA sequence: TGTGCCAGCAGTCTTCGAGTGGGCTCAGATACGCAGTATTTT. Its protein product is CASSLRVGSDTQYF.